These T cell receptor beta chains were read from a single sample in a study of cytomegalovirus exposure and HLA in healthy donors. Some clones are missing from TCRdb's copy, which holds only in-frame ones; the method was immunoSEQ multiplex PCR. In the table there are around 70,000 clones, around 70% of which are singletons. Input material: PBMCs. Source of these receptors: a human donor in good health. Both conserved end residues are part of each CDR3. The D gene is left open where the match is weak. The listing skips clone size in some rows; elsewhere it reads once, few, many or a size class.

>TRBV27|TRBJ2-5|TRBD2|NA
TGTGCCAGAGAGGCCGGGACTAGCGGGAGAGAGACCCAGTACTTC
CAREAGTSGRETQYF
>TRBV19|TRBJ2-7|TRBD1|NA
TGTGCCAGTACCCCCGGGACAGGGGGCTACGAGCAGTACTTC
CASTPGTGGYEQYF
>TRBV13|TRBJ2-7|NA|few
TGTGCCAGCAGCTTGCGCCAGGCAACCTACGAGCAGTACTTC
CASSLRQATYEQYF
>TRBV5-6|TRBJ2-1|NA|NA
TGTGCCAGCACAGTGCTAGCTCGGGGGAGTATCTCCTACAATGAGCAGTTCTTC
CASTVLARGSISYNEQFF
>TRBV28|TRBJ1-2|TRBD1|few
TGTGCCAGCAGTTTGAGGGACAGCATACTGTTTGGCTACACCTTC
CASSLRDSILFGYTF
>TRBV9|TRBJ2-7|NA|few
TGTGCCAGCAGCGAGGGGGTCGGGGCGGGAGTTTACGAGCAGTACTTC
CASSEGVGAGVYEQYF
>TRBV11-2|TRBJ2-7|TRBD1|few
TGTGCCAGCAGCTACTCCCCTTCGACAGGGATCCCCTACGAGCAGTACTTC
CASSYSPSTGIPYEQYF
>TRBV7-9|TRBJ2-7|NA|NA
TGTGCCAGCAGCTTATGGGGTTCGGGGGGCAGCTCCTACGAGCAGTACTTC
CASSLWGSGGSSYEQYF
>TRBV2|TRBJ1-1|NA|NA
TGTGCCAGCAGGCGGATAGCGAACACTGAAGCTTTCTTT
CASRRIANTEAFF
>TRBV5-1|TRBJ1-4|TRBD1|NA
TGCGCCAGCAGCCCCCAGACAGGGCCAACTAATGAAAAACTGTTTTTT
CASSPQTGPTNEKLFF
>TRBV29-1|TRBJ1-2|TRBD1|once
TGCAGCGTTAACCCGGGACAGGGTAGCTATGGCTACACCTTC
CSVNPGQGSYGYTF
>TRBV4-1|TRBJ1-2|NA|NA
TGCGCCAGCAGCCAAGTAGGGGGACAACGCTATGGCTACACCTTC
CASSQVGGQRYGYTF
>TRBV19|TRBJ2-6|NA|few
TGTGCCAGTAGCACTAGGGCAGGGGCTGGGGCCAACGTCCTGACTTTC
CASSTRAGAGANVLTF
>TRBV10-3|TRBJ2-1|NA|NA
TGTGCCATCAGCATTGACTGGAACAATGAGCAGTTCTTC
CAISIDWNNEQFF
>TRBV6-5|TRBJ2-1|TRBD1|NA
TGTGCCAGCACCGGGACAGGGGGATGGAATGAGCAGTTCTTC
CASTGTGGWNEQFF
>TRBV6-1|TRBJ2-5|NA|NA
TGTGCCAGCAAGGAGGGAGAGACCCAGTACTTC
CASKEGETQYF
>TRBV28|TRBJ2-3|NA|NA
TGTGCCAGCAGTTCGACAGTTCTCGATACAGATACGCAGTATTTT
CASSSTVLDTDTQYF
>TRBV9|TRBJ2-3|TRBD2|NA
TGTGCCAGCAGCGGCGGGAGTTCACAAGATACGCAGTATTTT
CASSGGSSQDTQYF
>TRBV5-1|TRBJ2-2|NA|NA
TGCGCCAGCAGCCCAGGGACGAACACCGGGGAGCTGTTTTTT
CASSPGTNTGELFF
>TRBV6-1|TRBJ2-3|TRBD2|NA
TGTGCCAGCACCGGACTAGGCACAGATACGCAGTATTTT
CASTGLGTDTQYF
>TRBV29-1|TRBJ2-5|NA|NA
TGCAGCGTTGACCCTTCCCGAGAGACCCAGTACTTC
CSVDPSRETQYF
>TRBV5-1|TRBJ1-3|NA|NA
TGCGCCAGCAGCTTCGGACAGGGAAACACCATATATTTT
CASSFGQGNTIYF
>TRBV28|TRBJ1-3|NA|NA
TGTGCCAGCAGTTTGTTAGGGGGCTCTGGAAACACCATATATTTT
CASSLLGGSGNTIYF
>TRBV27|TRBJ2-2|TRBD1|NA
TGTGCCAGCAGTAGGGACAGGGGCGCCGGGGAGCTGTTTTTT
CASSRDRGAGELFF
>TRBV7-9|TRBJ2-3|TRBD2|NA
TGTGCCAGCAGCTTTCTCCTAGCGGGTAGCACAGATACGCAGTATTTT
CASSFLLAGSTDTQYF
>TRBV5-1|TRBJ2-2|NA|NA
TGCGCCAGCGGTGAGGAGGGTGGCGGGGAGCTGTTTTTT
CASGEEGGGELFF
>TRBV2|TRBJ2-7|TRBD1|NA
TGTGCCAGCAGGGAGGCTGCAGGGGGCTCCTACGAGCAGTACTTC
CASREAAGGSYEQYF